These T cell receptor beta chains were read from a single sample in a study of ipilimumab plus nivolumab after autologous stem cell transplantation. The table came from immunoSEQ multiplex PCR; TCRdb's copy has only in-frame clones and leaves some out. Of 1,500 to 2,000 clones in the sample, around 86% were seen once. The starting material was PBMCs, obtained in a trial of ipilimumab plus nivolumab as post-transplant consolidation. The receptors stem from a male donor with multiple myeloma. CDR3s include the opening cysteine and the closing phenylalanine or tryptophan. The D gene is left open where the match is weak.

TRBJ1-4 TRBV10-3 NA TGTGCCATCACGAAAGGTATCAATGAAAAACTGTTTTTT CAITKGINEKLFF
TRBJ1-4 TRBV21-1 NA TGTGCCAGCAGCAAAGCGGGACAGGGGGCCTCTAATGAAAAACTGTTTTTT CASSKAGQGASNEKLFF
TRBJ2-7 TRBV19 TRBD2 TGTGCCAGTAGCCCTCTAGCGGGAGATCTAACCGAGCAGTACTTC CASSPLAGDLTEQYF
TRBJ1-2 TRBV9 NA TGTGCCAGCTCGCGGGAAGACTATGGCTACACCTTC CASSREDYGYTF
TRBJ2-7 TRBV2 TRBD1 TGTGCCAGCTCTACAGGGGTTAACCTCTCCGAGCAGTACTTC CASSTGVNLSEQYF
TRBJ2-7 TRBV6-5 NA TGTGCCAGCAGCCCTCAGGCAAACTACGAGCAGTACTTC CASSPQANYEQYF
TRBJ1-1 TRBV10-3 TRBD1 TGTGCCATCAGTGAGTCCGAGACAGGGGTTAAAGCTTTCTTT CAISESETGVKAFF
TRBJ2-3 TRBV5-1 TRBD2 TGCGCCAGCAGCTTGGGACTAGCGGCAGATACGCAGTATTTT CASSLGLAADTQYF
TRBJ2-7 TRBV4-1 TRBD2 TGCGCCAGCAGCCCTACTAAAGGGAGGGGAAAAAGCGACGAGCAGTACTTC CASSPTKGRGKSDEQYF
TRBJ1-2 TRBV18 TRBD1 TGTGCCAGCTCACCACCCGACAGGGGAGCTAACTATGGCTACACCTTC CASSPPDRGANYGYTF